This T cell receptor (beta chain) was obtained from a study of beta chain features in type 1 diabetes. Study conclusions and caveats: Within each of all four CD4+ subsets, Type 1 diabetes patients had TCRB CDR3s that were moderately but significantly shorter.

The isolated RNA, all of it, was reverse transcribed, so expressed TCRB transcripts were what got sequenced. The table came from immunoSEQ multiplex PCR; TCRdb's copy has only in-frame clones and leaves some out. Here the sample spans about 140,000 clones, about 12% being singletons. The authors took one heparinised blood draw, averaging roughly 120 mL, from each donor. The CDR3 is 12 residues long. The V end was cut by 8 bases, the J end by 5 bases, with 9 bases between. Germline V gene lookup returns CDR1 MNHNS and CDR2 SASEGT. With respect to this clone: Its antigen is currently unknown.

This TCR was sampled from a man between 18 and 29 years old with type 1 diabetes. Sequencing was carried out using central memory CD4+ T cells from blood. V usage is TRBV6-1 and J usage is TRBJ2-2; D gene uncertain. CDR3 amino acids: CASGWVTGELFF. The DNA for the CDR3 is TGTGCCAGCGGTTGGGTTACCGGGGAGCTGTTTTTT.